The T cell receptor (beta chain) described here comes from a study of control samples from healthy donors and cancer patients. This clone showed up just once. Only in-frame clones appear in the TCRdb table, and some are missing; sequencing was by immunoSEQ multiplex PCR. The table records about 130,000 clones, around 96% of them present only once. The V end was cut by 0 bases, the J end by 12 bases, with 15 bases between. CDR3 length: 14 amino acids. Germline-derived CDR1 and CDR2 are MNHNS and SASEGT. The sequencing sample was made of blood. The chain couples TRBV6-1 to TRBJ2-1; maybe TRBD1 (6 bases). The receptor's source is a man aged 30 to 45 in good health. This chain's CDR3 is CASSEAGASVRQFF. CDR3 DNA sequence: TGTGCCAGCAGTGAAGCGGGGGCGTCCGTTAGGCAGTTCTTC.